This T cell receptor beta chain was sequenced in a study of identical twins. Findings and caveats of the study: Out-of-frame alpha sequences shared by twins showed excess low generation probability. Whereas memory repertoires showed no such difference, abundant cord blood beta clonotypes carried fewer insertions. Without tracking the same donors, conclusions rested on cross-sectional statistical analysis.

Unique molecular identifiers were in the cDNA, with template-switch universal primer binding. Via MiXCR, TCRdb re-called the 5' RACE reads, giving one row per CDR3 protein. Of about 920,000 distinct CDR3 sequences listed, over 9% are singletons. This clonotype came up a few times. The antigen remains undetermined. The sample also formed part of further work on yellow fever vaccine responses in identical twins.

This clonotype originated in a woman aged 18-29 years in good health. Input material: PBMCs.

The chain's CDR3 is CASSPGLDYTGELFF. The CDR3 DNA follows: TGTGCCAGCAGCCCAGGACTCGATTACACCGGGGAGCTGTTTTTT. V usage is TRBV7-6 and J usage is TRBJ2-2; TRBD2 is a possible D gene (5 bases). Trimming removed 5 bases at V and 3 bases at J, with 13 bases between. This CDR3 contains 15 residues. CDR1 is SGHVS, CDR2 FNYEAQ, per germline.